A single T cell receptor beta chain is shown here with its context. This entry is derived from a study of blood T cell repertoires in COVID-19. Study overall: Some COVID-19 samples were acute and others convalescent; all came from the United States, Italy and Spain.

Participants spanned ages about 18 to 100 years and resided in about 25 US areas. Two negative PCRs, clearance, or symptom resolution had been documented for recovered Cohort 3 donors. CDR1 is MDHEN and CDR2 is SYDVKM in the germline V gene. The V gene end was trimmed by 6 bases and the J gene end by 5 bases; junction bases not matched to a gene: 12. This CDR3 has 16 amino acids. Sequenced by immunoSEQ multiplex PCR; TCRdb stores in-frame clones only, minus some. The sample has roughly 250,000 clones; approximately 83% are singletons. This receptor was identified in a woman in her twenties or thirties who had recovered from COVID-19. The chain has TRBV28 and TRBJ2-5; 10 bases are a match to TRBD2. Sequenced input: PBMCs or T cells enriched from blood (not recorded which). The CDR3 here is CASRSFLAGARETQYF. The CDR3 DNA reads TGTGCCAGCAGATCTTTTCTAGCGGGAGCCCGGGAGACCCAGTACTTC.